The present T cell receptor beta chain was sequenced within a study of regulatory T cells in long-lasting Graves disease. Study overall: Persistent cases took antithyroid drugs over 5 years and stayed TSH receptor antibody positive.

Remarks on this clonotype: Its cognate antigen is unknown.

V lost 0 bases to trimming and J lost 1 base, with 18 bases between them. The V gene's germline CDR1 is MNHNY and CDR2 SVGAGI (reference sequence). This CDR3 has 18 residues. As to time point: persistent/refractory GD, antithyroid drugs over 5 years with positive TRAb. From PBMCs, RNA was extracted and then used to make the TCR library. Study results and limitations: Segments TRBV28, TRBJ1-2 and TRBJ2-5 showed preferential usage in persistent disease.

Arm-PCR of CDR3 regions and iRepertoire HTBI primers were used to build TCR beta libraries. TCRdb independently ran MiXCR on the multiplex PCR reads; one entry per CDR3 protein. The sample includes 500,000 to 700,000 distinct CDR3 sequences, approximately 31% of them seen just once. Sequenced here: peripheral blood mononuclear cells (PBMCs), sampled when the disease was refractory, from a patient treated with antithyroid drugs. This chain uses TRBV6-6 with TRBJ1-1; the D gene is possibly TRBD1 (6 bases). The origin of this receptor is a female donor with Graves disease. CDR3: CASSYSMGLQGRNTEAFF. Here the CDR3 DNA reads TGTGCCAGCAGTTACTCGATGGGCCTTCAGGGGAGGAACACTGAAGCTTTCTTT.